A selection of T cell receptor beta chains follows, all from one sample in a study of control samples from healthy donors and cancer patients. Here immunoSEQ multiplex PCR was the method, and the copy in TCRdb shows in-frame clones only, minus some. This sample has more than 90,000 clones; about 89% occur once, and the top ten carry 7.8%. The sequenced sample consisted of blood. Receptors were obtained from a man between 25 and 39 years old in good health. Each CDR3 is given with its conserved first and last residue. Fields, in order: V gene, J gene, D gene, clone size, CDR3 DNA, CDR3 protein. A D gene is named only where the DNA matches it firmly. Some rows mark clone size as missing; the rest say once, few, many or name a class of expanded clone.

TRBV13	TRBJ1-6	TRBD1	NA	TGTGCCAGCAGCCCCCGACAGGGAAGCTCCTATAATTCACCCCTCCACTTT	CASSPRQGSSYNSPLHF
TRBV19	TRBJ2-3	NA	NA	TGTGCCAGTAGTATTCTTGTTGGAGGGTACTTGACAGATACGCAGTATTTT	CASSILVGGYLTDTQYF
TRBV6-5	TRBJ1-2	NA	NA	TGTGCCAGCAGTTCCGACAGGAGAACTAACTATGGCTACACCTTC	CASSSDRRTNYGYTF
TRBV7-9	TRBJ1-2	NA	once	TGTGCCAGCAGCTTAGAATTCAGGGGCTACACCTTC	CASSLEFRGYTF
TRBV4-1	TRBJ2-2	NA	NA	TGCGCCAGCAGCCAACTGCGCAGGCCCGGGGAGCTGTTTTTT	CASSQLRRPGELFF
TRBV2	TRBJ2-3	TRBD2	NA	TGTGCCAGCATGTGGACTAGCGGCACAGATACGCAGTATTTT	CASMWTSGTDTQYF
TRBV24-1	TRBJ2-5	NA	NA	TGTGCCACCAGTGATACAGGGACGGTGCAAGAGACCCAGTACTTC	CATSDTGTVQETQYF
TRBV18	TRBJ2-1	TRBD2	NA	TGTGCCAGCTCACCCATGATAGCGGGAGCTGGCAATGAGCAGTTCTTC	CASSPMIAGAGNEQFF
TRBV24-1	TRBJ1-2	NA	NA	TGTGCCACCAGTGATTCCGCGCGGGGGGTCTATGGCTACACCTTC	CATSDSARGVYGYTF
TRBV5-5	TRBJ1-6	NA	NA	TGTGCCAGCAGTTCCCGTCGGGAGAGCTCCTATAATTCACCCCTCCACTTT	CASSSRRESSYNSPLHF
TRBV11-2	TRBJ2-3	NA	NA	TGTGCCAGCAGCTTAGGTCATGGGAATACGCAGTATTTT	CASSLGHGNTQYF
TRBV14	TRBJ2-3	NA	NA	TGTGCCAGCAGCCAAGAGATCTGGCTAGTAGGCACAGATACGCAGTATTTT	CASSQEIWLVGTDTQYF
TRBV6-5	TRBJ2-5	NA	NA	TGTGCCAGCAGTTACTCGAATCCTCTACTCGGGGAGACCCAGTACTTC	CASSYSNPLLGETQYF
TRBV7-9	TRBJ1-1	TRBD1	NA	TGTGCCAGCAGCCTGACAGGGTCAGCTTTCTTT	CASSLTGSAFF
TRBV6-2/TRBV6-3	TRBJ2-1	NA	NA	TGTGCCAGCAGTGGAATCGGACAGAGCATCTACAATGAGCAGTTCTTC	CASSGIGQSIYNEQFF
TRBV7-9	TRBJ2-7	NA	NA	TGTGCCATCCACAGCTCCTACGAGCAGTACTTC	CAIHSSYEQYF
TRBV3-1/TRBV3-2	TRBJ1-2	NA	NA	TGTGCCAGCAGCTCCCAAAATGTCTTTCGGGGCATGCCCGATGGCTACACCTTC	CASSSQNVFRGMPDGYTF
TRBV6-1	TRBJ1-2	NA	NA	TGTGCCAGCAGTGAACACGGCAGGCAGTCCTATGGCTACACCTTC	CASSEHGRQSYGYTF
TRBV19	TRBJ2-1	NA	NA	TGTGCCACCACTCAGTTTGGACTGAGACAACGAGACAATGAGCAGTTCTTC	CATTQFGLRQRDNEQFF
TRBV7-9	TRBJ1-6	NA	NA	TGTGCCAGCAGCTTAGGCAGGGTCCAGAATTCACCCCTCCACTTT	CASSLGRVQNSPLHF